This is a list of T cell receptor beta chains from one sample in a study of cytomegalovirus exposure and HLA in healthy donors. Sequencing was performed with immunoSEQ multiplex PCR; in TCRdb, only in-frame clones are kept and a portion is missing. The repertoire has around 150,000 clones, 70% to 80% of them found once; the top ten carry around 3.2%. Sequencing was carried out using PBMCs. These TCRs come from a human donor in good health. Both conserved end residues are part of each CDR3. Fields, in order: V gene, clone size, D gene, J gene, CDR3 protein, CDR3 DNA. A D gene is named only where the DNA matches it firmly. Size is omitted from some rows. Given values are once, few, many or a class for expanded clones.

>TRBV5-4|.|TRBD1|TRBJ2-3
CASSCVQGENTDTQYF
TGTGCCAGCAGCTGCGTACAGGGGGAAAACACAGATACGCAGTATTTT
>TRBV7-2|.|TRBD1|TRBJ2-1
CASSLQGAFEQFF
TGTGCCAGCAGCTTACAGGGGGCATTTGAGCAGTTCTTC
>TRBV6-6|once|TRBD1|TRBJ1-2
CASSLSTGLYGYTF
TGTGCCAGCAGTTTGTCGACAGGGCTCTATGGCTACACCTTC
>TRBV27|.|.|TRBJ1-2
CASSLNPYPDGEVNYGYPF
TGTGCCAGCAGTTTAAACCCGTATCCGGACGGGGAAGTCAACTATGGCTACCCCTTC
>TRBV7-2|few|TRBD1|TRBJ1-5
CASSLFGTGLVPGDQPQHF
TGTGCCAGCAGCTTATTCGGGACAGGGTTAGTCCCTGGGGATCAGCCCCAGCATTTT
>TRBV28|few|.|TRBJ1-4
CASSLITRSNEKLFF
TGTGCCAGCAGTTTGATAACCCGGTCTAATGAAAAACTGTTTTTT
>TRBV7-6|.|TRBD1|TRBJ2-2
CASSLVRTGNTGELFF
TGTGCCAGCAGCTTAGTCCGGACAGGGAACACCGGGGAGCTGTTTTTT
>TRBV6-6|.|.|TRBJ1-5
CASSSRDTNQPQHF
TGTGCCAGCAGTTCCCGGGACACCAATCAGCCCCAGCATTTT
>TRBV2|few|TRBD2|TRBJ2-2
CASSELLAANTGELFF
TGTGCCAGCAGTGAACTCCTAGCGGCGAACACCGGGGAGCTGTTTTTT
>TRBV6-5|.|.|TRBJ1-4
CASSRDLGDEKLFF
TGTGCCAGCAGCCGTGATCTCGGAGATGAAAAACTGTTTTTT
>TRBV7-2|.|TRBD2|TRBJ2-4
CASSSLGLAENIQYF
TGTGCCAGCAGCTCGCTGGGACTAGCCGAAAACATTCAGTACTTC
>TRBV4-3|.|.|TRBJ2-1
CASSQEAGFREQFF
TGCGCCAGCAGCCAAGAAGCAGGATTTCGTGAGCAGTTCTTC
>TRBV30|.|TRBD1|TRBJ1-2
CAWSDRPRGQIF
TGTGCCTGGAGTGACAGGCCTAGGGGACAGATCTTC
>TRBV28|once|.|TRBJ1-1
CASSLTGNTEAFF
TGTGCCAGCAGTTTAACAGGGAACACTGAAGCTTTCTTT
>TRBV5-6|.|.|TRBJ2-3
CASSLGAGTDTQYF
TGTGCCAGCAGCTTGGGGGCAGGCACAGATACGCAGTATTTT
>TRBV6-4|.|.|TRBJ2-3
CASSDSWSTFQYF
TGTGCCAGCAGTGACTCTTGGAGTACTTTTCAGTATTTT
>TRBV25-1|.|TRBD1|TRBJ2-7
CARDRSSYEQYF
TGTGCCAGGGACAGGAGCTCCTACGAGCAGTACTTC
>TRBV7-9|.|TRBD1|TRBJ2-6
CASSAPRTGRSGANVLTF
TGTGCCAGCAGCGCCCCAAGGACAGGCCGGTCTGGGGCCAACGTCCTGACTTTC
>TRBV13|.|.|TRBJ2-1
CASSFREEGPGSYNEQFF
TGTGCCAGCAGCTTCCGAGAGGAGGGGCCGGGCTCCTACAATGAGCAGTTCTTC
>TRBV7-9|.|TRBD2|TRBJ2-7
CASSFPGLAYEQYF
TGTGCCAGCAGCTTCCCGGGACTAGCCTACGAGCAGTACTTC
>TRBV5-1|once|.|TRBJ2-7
CASSGGQIFYEQYF
TGCGCCAGCAGCGGAGGACAGATTTTCTACGAGCAGTACTTC
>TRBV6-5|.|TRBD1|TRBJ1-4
CASSQNRGDEKLFF
TGTGCCAGCAGTCAGAACAGGGGGGATGAAAAACTGTTTTTT
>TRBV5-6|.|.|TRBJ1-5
CASSEGGSNQPQHF
TGTGCCAGCAGCGAGGGCGGAAGCAATCAGCCCCAGCATTTT
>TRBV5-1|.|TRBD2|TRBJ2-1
CASRISGNPNNEQFF
TGCGCCAGCAGAATTAGCGGGAACCCTAACAATGAGCAGTTCTTC
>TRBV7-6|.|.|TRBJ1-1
CASSLVQGPNQEAFF
TGTGCCAGCAGCTTAGTCCAGGGGCCTAATCAAGAAGCTTTCTTT
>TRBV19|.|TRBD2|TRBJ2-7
CASSIGTSGDHEQYF
TGTGCCAGTAGTATTGGGACTAGCGGGGACCACGAGCAGTACTTC
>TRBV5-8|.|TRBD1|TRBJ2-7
CASSSGQGWNEQYF
TGTGCCAGCAGCTCCGGACAGGGGTGGAACGAGCAGTACTTC
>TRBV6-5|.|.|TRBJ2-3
CASSLGSLTDTQYF
TGTGCCAGCAGTTTGGGGAGTTTGACAGATACGCAGTATTTT
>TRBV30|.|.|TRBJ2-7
CAWSGGGEQYF
TGTGCCTGGAGTGGAGGGGGCGAGCAGTACTTC
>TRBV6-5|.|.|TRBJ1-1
CASGRGSNTEAFF
TGTGCCAGCGGGCGGGGGTCGAACACTGAAGCTTTCTTT
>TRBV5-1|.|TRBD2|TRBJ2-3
CASSISGIPPGDTQYF
TGCGCCAGCAGCATTAGCGGGATCCCCCCTGGGGATACGCAGTATTTT
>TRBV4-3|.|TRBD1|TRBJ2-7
CASSQPGQGYYEQYF
TGCGCCAGCAGCCAGCCGGGACAGGGATACTACGAGCAGTACTTC
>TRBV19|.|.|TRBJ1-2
CASTAGALGYTF
TGTGCCAGTACGGCAGGGGCGCTTGGCTACACCTTC
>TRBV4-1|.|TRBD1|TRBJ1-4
CASSQDGTGGATNEKLFF
TGCGCCAGCAGCCAAGACGGGACAGGGGGCGCGACTAATGAAAAACTGTTTTTT
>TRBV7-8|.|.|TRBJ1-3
CASSFNGNTIYF
TGTGCCAGCAGCTTTAATGGAAACACCATATATTTT